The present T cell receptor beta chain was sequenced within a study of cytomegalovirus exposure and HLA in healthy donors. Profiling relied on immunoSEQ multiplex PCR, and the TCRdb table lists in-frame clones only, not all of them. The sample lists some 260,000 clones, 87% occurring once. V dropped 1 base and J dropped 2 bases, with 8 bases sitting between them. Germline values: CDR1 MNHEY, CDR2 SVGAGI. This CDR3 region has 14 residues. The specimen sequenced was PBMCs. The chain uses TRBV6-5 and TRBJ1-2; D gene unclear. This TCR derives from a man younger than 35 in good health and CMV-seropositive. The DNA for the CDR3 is TGTGCCAGCAGTTACTTCGGAGGAAACTATGGCTACACCTTC. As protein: CASSYFGGNYGYTF.